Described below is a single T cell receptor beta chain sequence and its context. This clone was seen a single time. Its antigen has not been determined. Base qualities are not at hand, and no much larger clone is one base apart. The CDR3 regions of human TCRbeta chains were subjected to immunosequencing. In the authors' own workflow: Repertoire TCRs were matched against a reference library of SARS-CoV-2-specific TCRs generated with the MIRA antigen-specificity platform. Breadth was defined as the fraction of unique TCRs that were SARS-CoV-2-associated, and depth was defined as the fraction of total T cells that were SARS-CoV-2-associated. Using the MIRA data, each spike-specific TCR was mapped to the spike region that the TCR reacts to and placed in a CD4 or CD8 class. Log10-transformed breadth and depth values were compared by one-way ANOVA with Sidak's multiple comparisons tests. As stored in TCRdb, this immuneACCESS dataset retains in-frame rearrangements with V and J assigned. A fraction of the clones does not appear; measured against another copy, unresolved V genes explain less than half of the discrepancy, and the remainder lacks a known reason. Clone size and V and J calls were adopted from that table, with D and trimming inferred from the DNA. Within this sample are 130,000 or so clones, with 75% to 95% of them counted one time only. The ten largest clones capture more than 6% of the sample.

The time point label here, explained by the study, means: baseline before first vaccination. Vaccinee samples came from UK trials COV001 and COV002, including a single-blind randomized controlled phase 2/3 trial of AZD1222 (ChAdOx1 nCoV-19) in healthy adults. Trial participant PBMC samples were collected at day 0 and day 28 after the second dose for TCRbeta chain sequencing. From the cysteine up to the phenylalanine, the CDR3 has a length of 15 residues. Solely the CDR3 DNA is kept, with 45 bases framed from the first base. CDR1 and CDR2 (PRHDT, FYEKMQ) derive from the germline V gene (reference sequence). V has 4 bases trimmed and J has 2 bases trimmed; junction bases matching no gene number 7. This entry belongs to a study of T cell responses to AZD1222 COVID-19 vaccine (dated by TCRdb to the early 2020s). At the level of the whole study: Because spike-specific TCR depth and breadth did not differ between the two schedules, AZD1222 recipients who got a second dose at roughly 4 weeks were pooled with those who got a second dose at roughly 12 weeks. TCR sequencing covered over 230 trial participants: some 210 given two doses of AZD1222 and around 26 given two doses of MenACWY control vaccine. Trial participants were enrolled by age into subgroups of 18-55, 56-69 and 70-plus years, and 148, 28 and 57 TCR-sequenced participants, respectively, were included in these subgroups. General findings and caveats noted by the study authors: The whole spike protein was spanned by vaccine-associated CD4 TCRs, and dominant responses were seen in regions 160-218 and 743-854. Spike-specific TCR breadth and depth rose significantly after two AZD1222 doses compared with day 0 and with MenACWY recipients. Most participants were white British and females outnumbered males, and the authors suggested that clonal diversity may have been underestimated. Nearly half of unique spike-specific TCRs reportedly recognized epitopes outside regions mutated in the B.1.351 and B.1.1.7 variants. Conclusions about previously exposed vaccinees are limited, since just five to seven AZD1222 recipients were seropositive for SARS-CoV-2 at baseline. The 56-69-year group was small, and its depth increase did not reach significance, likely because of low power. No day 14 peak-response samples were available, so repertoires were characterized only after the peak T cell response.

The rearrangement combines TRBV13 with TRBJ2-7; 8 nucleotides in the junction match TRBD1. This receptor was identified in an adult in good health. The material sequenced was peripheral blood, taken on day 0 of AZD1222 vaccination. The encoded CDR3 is CASSSRGQGTYEQYF. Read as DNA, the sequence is TGTGCCAGCAGCTCTCGAGGACAGGGAACCTACGAGCAGTACTTC. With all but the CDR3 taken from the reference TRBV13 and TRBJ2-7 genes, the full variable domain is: AAGVIQSPRHLIKEKRETATLKCYPIPRHDTVYWYQQGPGQDPQFLISFYEKMQSDKGSIPDRFSAQQFSDYHSELNMSSLELGDSALYFCASSSRGQGTYEQYFGPGTRLTVT.